Listed below are T cell receptor beta chains from one sample, sequenced in a study of T cells in Graves' hyperthyroidism and ophthalmopathy. TCRdb itself ran the multiplex PCR reads through MiXCR, one entry per CDR3 protein. This table holds more than 500,000 distinct CDR3 sequences, 46% found once. The sample was peripheral blood or thyroid tissue (not recorded which). The receptors were sampled from an adult woman with Graves' disease, either hyperthyroidism or ophthalmopathy (not recorded which). Each CDR3 is given with its conserved first and last residue. The D gene is left open where the match is weak. Clone size appears in some rows only: once, few, many, or a class for an expanded clone.

V,D,size,J,length,CDR3,DNA
TRBV11-2,.,many,TRBJ2-5,15,CASSSGPTGRETQYF,TGTGCCAGCAGCTCGGGACCCACAGGGAGGGAGACCCAGTACTTC
TRBV2,TRBD2,once,TRBJ2-2,18,CASSEARGAGGGTGELFF,TGTGCCAGCAGTGAAGCGCGCGGAGCGGGAGGGGGCACCGGGGAGCTGTTTTTT
TRBV20-1,.,.,TRBJ2-2,11,CSAKTSGELFF,TGCAGTGCCAAGACTAGCGGGGAGCTGTTTTTT
TRBV6-5,.,many,TRBJ2-7,14,CASSYSWFSYEQYF,TGTGCCAGCAGTTACTCATGGTTCTCCTACGAGCAGTACTTC
TRBV20-1,.,.,TRBJ2-5,12,CSAKSDLGTQYF,TGCAGTGCTAAGAGCGACCTGGGGACCCAGTACTTC
TRBV7-9,.,many,TRBJ2-7,13,CASSSWASYEQYF,TGTGCCAGCAGCTCCTGGGCCTCCTACGAGCAGTACTTC
TRBV29-1,.,.,TRBJ1-3,15,CSALGPLGWGNTIYF,TGCAGCGCCCTGGGACCTTTGGGCTGGGGAAACACCATATATTTT
TRBV15,.,.,TRBJ1-3,14,CATSRDRFGNTIYF,TGTGCCACCAGCAGAGATCGATTTGGAAACACCATATATTTT
TRBV19,.,many,TRBJ1-1,14,CASSMTGGNTEAFF,TGTGCCAGTAGTATGACCGGTGGGAACACTGAAGCTTTCTTT
TRBV7-2,.,.,TRBJ2-7,14,CASSVGAGADEQYF,TGTGCCAGCAGCGTGGGCGCAGGGGCGGACGAGCAGTACTTC
TRBV18,.,few,TRBJ2-7,13,CASTRETPGEQYF,TGTGCCAGCACGAGAGAGACCCCCGGCGAGCAGTACTTC
TRBV6-5,.,.,TRBJ1-5,12,CASSLSRGTQHF,TGTGCCAGCAGTTTATCGAGGGGGACCCAGCATTTT
TRBV10-3,.,.,TRBJ2-7,12,CAIRDTTYEQYF,TGTGCCATCAGGGACACAACCTACGAGCAGTACTTC
TRBV12-3/TRBV12-4,.,.,TRBJ1-2,13,CASSPGTHYGYTF,TGTGCCAGCAGCCCCGGGACTCACTATGGCTACACCTTC
TRBV9,.,.,TRBJ1-6,17,CASSVEGGNEIHSPLHF,TGTGCCAGCAGCGTAGAGGGCGGCAACGAAATCCATTCACCCCTCCACTTT
TRBV29-1,TRBD1,.,TRBJ1-1,13,CSESTGVGTEAFF,TGCAGCGAGTCGACAGGGGTTGGTACTGAAGCTTTCTTT
TRBV10-3,.,.,TRBJ1-4,13,CAISELQYEKLFF,TGTGCCATCAGTGAGTTACAGTATGAAAAACTGTTTTTT
TRBV10-3,TRBD1,.,TRBJ2-5,18,CAISESRGQSGSRETQYF,TGTGCCATCAGTGAGTCGAGGGGGCAAAGCGGCTCTCGAGAGACCCAGTACTTC
TRBV2,.,.,TRBJ1-5,13,CASSEMVGQPQHF,TGTGCCAGCAGTGAGATGGTAGGACAGCCCCAGCATTTT
TRBV7-2,.,once,TRBJ2-5,16,CASSSPGRGTQETQYF,TGTGCCAGCAGCTCACCGGGACGGGGGACTCAAGAGACCCAGTACTTC
TRBV3-1,TRBD1,many,TRBJ1-2,14,CASSQFDREAGYTF,TGTGCCAGCAGCCAATTCGACAGGGAGGCTGGCTACACCTTC
TRBV5-1,TRBD1,many,TRBJ1-4,14,CASSSLGTAEKLFF,TGCGCCAGCAGCTCCCTTGGGACAGCCGAAAAACTGTTTTTT
TRBV24-1,.,many,TRBJ2-5,18,CATSDYSKGSGRGKTQYF,TGTGCCACCAGTGATTACAGCAAGGGGTCGGGCCGGGGAAAGACCCAGTACTTC
TRBV6-5,TRBD1,many,TRBJ1-1,16,CASSEGWTGGNTEAFF,TGTGCCAGCAGTGAAGGTTGGACAGGGGGCAACACTGAAGCTTTCTTT
TRBV14,TRBD2,few,TRBJ2-1,13,CASSSNFGTSKFF,TGTGCCAGCAGCTCCAATTTTGGGACTAGTAAGTTCTTC
TRBV10-3,TRBD1,few,TRBJ1-4,15,CAISGTGFGDEKLFF,TGTGCCATCAGTGGGACAGGGTTTGGGGATGAAAAACTGTTTTTT
TRBV25-1,.,many,TRBJ2-6,14,CASSARSGANVLTF,TGTGCCAGCAGTGCCCGCTCTGGGGCCAACGTCCTGACTTTC
TRBV7-3,.,many,TRBJ2-2,13,CASSERRAGELFF,TGTGCCAGCAGCGAGAGAAGGGCTGGGGAGCTGTTTTTT
TRBV20-1,.,once,TRBJ1-2,12,CSATGRWYGYTF,TGCAGTGCTACCGGGAGATGGTATGGCTACACCTTC
TRBV7-2,TRBD1,.,TRBJ1-6,14,CASSSPGQNSPLHF,TGTGCCAGCAGCTCACCGGGACAGAATTCACCCCTCCACTTT
TRBV10-3,TRBD1,.,TRBJ2-7,14,CAISEGQGGYEQYF,TGTGCCATCAGTGAGGGACAGGGGGGCTACGAGCAGTACTTC
TRBV5-1,.,many,TRBJ2-5,14,CASSLVGGQETQYF,TGTGCCAGCAGCTTAGTGGGCGGGCAAGAGACCCAGTACTTC
TRBV28,.,.,TRBJ2-5,12,CASSLTGRDQYF,TGTGCCAGCAGCCTCACAGGGAGGGACCAGTACTTC
TRBV5-4,TRBD2,many,TRBJ2-2,17,CASSPGLAGGDTGELFF,TGTGCCAGCAGCCCCGGACTAGCGGGAGGAGACACCGGGGAGCTGTTTTTT
TRBV12-3/TRBV12-4,TRBD2,many,TRBJ2-5,14,CASSLAGTRGRQYF,TGTGCCAGCAGTTTAGCCGGGACTAGAGGGCGACAGTACTTC
TRBV18,TRBD1,few,TRBJ1-1,14,CASSLFRGHTEAFF,TGTGCCAGCTCACTGTTCAGGGGGCATACTGAAGCTTTCTTT
TRBV6-5,.,.,TRBJ2-7,16,CASSYSPPVITYEQYF,TGTGCCAGCAGTTACTCGCCACCAGTTATTACCTACGAGCAGTACTTC
TRBV9,.,.,TRBJ2-5,17,CASSGSRDGSFLETQYF,TGTGCCAGCAGCGGATCCCGGGACGGGTCCTTTTTAGAGACCCAGTACTTC
TRBV28,.,few,TRBJ2-6,15,CASRTWNSGANVLTF,TGTGCCAGCAGGACATGGAACTCTGGGGCCAACGTCCTGACTTTC
TRBV5-1,TRBD2,many,TRBJ2-7,15,CASSLAPGLAREQYF,TGCGCCAGCAGCTTGGCCCCGGGACTAGCAAGGGAGCAGTACTTC
TRBV7-7,.,.,TRBJ2-7,16,CASSSRQTRSSYEQYF,TGTGCCAGCAGTTCCAGACAGACACGAAGCTCCTACGAGCAGTACTTC
TRBV7-6,TRBD1,few,TRBJ1-1,15,CASSYGTGEGTEAFF,TGTGCCAGCAGCTACGGGACAGGGGAGGGCACTGAAGCTTTCTTT
TRBV10-3,.,many,TRBJ2-7,13,CAISETGSYEQYF,TGTGCCATCAGTGAGACAGGTTCCTACGAGCAGTACTTC
TRBV20-1,TRBD2,.,TRBJ2-7,15,CSASGLAGVGHEQYF,TGCAGTGCTAGCGGACTAGCGGGAGTGGGCCACGAGCAGTACTTC
TRBV7-9,.,many,TRBJ2-2,14,CASRTDVNTGELFF,TGTGCCAGCCGGACGGACGTGAACACCGGGGAGCTGTTTTTT
TRBV20-1,.,many,TRBJ2-2,13,CSASGTDTGELFF,TGCAGTGCGAGCGGGACAGACACCGGGGAGCTGTTTTTT
TRBV20-1,.,many,TRBJ2-5,15,CSARGRERWQETQYF,TGCAGTGCTAGGGGACGGGAGCGGTGGCAAGAGACCCAGTACTTC
TRBV25-1,TRBD1,.,TRBJ1-1,15,CACSATQGANTEAFF,TGTGCCTGCAGTGCTACGCAGGGGGCGAACACTGAAGCTTTCTTT
TRBV20-1,.,many,TRBJ2-5,12,CSAIYSQETQYF,TGCAGTGCTATTTACAGTCAAGAGACCCAGTACTTC
TRBV25-1,.,.,TRBJ1-6,14,CASSRTPGSSPLHF,TGTGCCAGCAGCAGAACGCCAGGGAGCTCACCCCTCCACTTT
TRBV11-2,.,.,TRBJ2-7,16,CASSVEVRRGRYEQYF,TGTGCCAGCAGCGTTGAAGTCCGCCGGGGCCGATACGAGCAGTACTTC